These 10 T cell receptor beta chains originate from one sample sequenced in a study of T-cell reconstitution after alpha-beta-depleted transplantation in children. Using unique molecular identifiers, the investigators prepared the TCRbeta library. TCRdb redid the calling of the PCR reads with MiXCR, one entry per CDR3 protein. Among over 80,000 distinct CDR3 sequences, 23% were seen once, and the ten largest hold about 22%. This specimen consisted of PBMCs, obtained before TCRalphabeta/CD19-depleted stem cell transplant. The receptors here all came from a boy aged 2-15 years with acute lymphoblastic leukemia, due to receive a stem cell transplant.

The rearrangement links TRBV19 to TRBJ2-1; TRBD2 aligns across 8 bases. V lost 7 bases and J lost 1; bases outside the gene matches: 12. Germline values: CDR1 LNHDA, CDR2 SQIVND (reference sequence). The CDR3 is made up of 17 amino acids. The CDR3 DNA reads TGTGCCAGTAAGCCCCGGAGCGGGAGAGGGTCCTACAATGAGCAGTTCTTC. As protein: CASKPRSGRGSYNEQFF.

This clonotype is medium-sized by share. This sequence joins TRBV27 and TRBJ2-2, with 10 bases lining up with TRBD2. The CDR3 extends over 16 amino acids. The ends lost 4 bases at V and 7 bases at J; junction bases unmatched: 9. Germline V gene lookup returns CDR1 MNHEY and CDR2 SMNVEV (reference sequence). DNA of the CDR3: TGTGCCAGCAGTTCCGGGACTAGCGAGGGGGGCGGGGAGCTGTTTTTT. Translated, it gives CASSSGTSEGGGELFF.

This clonotype appeared a single time. V and J are TRBV7-2 and TRBJ2-3; no clear D gene. CDR1 SGHTA and CDR2 FQGNSA come from the germline V gene. Trimming removed 1 base from V and 6 bases from J, with 11 bases in between. This CDR3 comprises 14 residues. CDR3 amino acids: CASSLGLSSDTQYF. CDR3 coding DNA: TGTGCCAGCAGCTTAGGACTGTCTTCGGATACGCAGTATTTT.

J is TRBJ1-5 and V is TRBV11-2; D perhaps matches TRBD1 (5 bases). V was cut by 0 bases and J by 9 bases, with 12 bases left in between. The CDR3 loop spans 14 amino acids. Germline V gene sequence: CDR1 SGHAT, CDR2 FQNNGV. CDR3 protein: CASSLEGDPGPQHF. The CDR3 bases are TGTGCCAGCAGCTTAGAGGGGGACCCAGGGCCCCAGCATTTT. Filled out from reference TRBV11-2 and TRBJ1-5, the complete variable domain reads EAGVAQSPRYKIIEKRQSVAFWCNPISGHATLYWYQQILGQGPKLLIQFQNNGVVDDSQLPKDRFSAERLKGVDSTLKIQPAKLEDSAVYLCASSLEGDPGPQHFGDGTRLSIL.

This clonotype appeared a few times. This chain uses TRBV20-1 with TRBJ2-2; unclear D gene. Germline V gene data show CDR1 as DFQATT and CDR2 as SNEGSKA (reference sequence). This CDR3 comprises 13 residues. V was shortened by 1 base and J by 5 bases, with 8 bases between the two germline ends. CDR3 DNA: TGCAGTGCTAGAGGGGCCGAAACCGGGGAGCTGTTTTTT. Encoded protein: CSARGAETGELFF.

This rearrangement joins TRBV20-1 to TRBJ2-1, with 10 positions matching TRBD2. Germline V lookup: CDR1 DFQATT, CDR2 SNEGSKA (reference sequence). J lost 4 bases, V lost 4 bases, and 4 bases had no gene match. This CDR3 has 14 amino acids. The CDR3 sequence is CSATGLADYNEQFF. The CDR3 coding sequence is TGCAGTGCTACCGGACTAGCGGATTACAATGAGCAGTTCTTC.

This clonotype is judged medium-sized. The CDR3 DNA sequence: TGTGCCAGCAGCGTAGCCGACCGTGGCTACGAGCAGTACTTC. This sequence encodes CASSVADRGYEQYF. The chain has TRBV9 and TRBJ2-7; D gene ambiguous. V was cut by 0 bases and J by 3 bases, with 10 bases left in between. This CDR3 has 14 residues. Germline values: CDR1 SGDLS, CDR2 YYNGEE.

The chain recombines TRBV6-2 or TRBV6-3 with TRBJ1-5; D gene ambiguous. From germline, CDR1 is MNHEY and CDR2 SVGEGT. Trimming removed 4 bases at V and 9 bases at J, with 13 bases between. The CDR3 has 13 residues. CDR3 nucleotide sequence: TGTGCCAGCAGTTCTAGGGCTCTGGCGCCCCAGCATTTT. Protein sequence: CASSSRALAPQHF.

This clonotype has a count of ten or more. This chain joins TRBV7-2 and TRBJ2-7; D is undetermined. The V gene's germline CDR1 is SGHTA and CDR2 FQGNSA. Trimming removed 5 bases at V and 2 bases at J, with 7 bases between. There are 12 residues in the CDR3. The CDR3, as DNA: TGTGCCAGCAGCCGCTTCCCCTACGAGCAGTACTTC. Translating it yields CASSRFPYEQYF.

In its sample, this clonotype was seen a few times. The chain is built from TRBV20-1 and TRBJ1-5; D is ambiguous. Germline V CDR1 and CDR2: DFQATT, SNEGSKA (reference sequence). V was shortened by 4 bases and J by 7 bases, with 20 bases between the two germline ends. The CDR3 contains 15 residues. CDR3 sequence: CSANIAASIGQPQHF. In DNA, the CDR3 is TGCAGTGCTAATATAGCCGCCTCCATCGGGCAGCCCCAGCATTTT.